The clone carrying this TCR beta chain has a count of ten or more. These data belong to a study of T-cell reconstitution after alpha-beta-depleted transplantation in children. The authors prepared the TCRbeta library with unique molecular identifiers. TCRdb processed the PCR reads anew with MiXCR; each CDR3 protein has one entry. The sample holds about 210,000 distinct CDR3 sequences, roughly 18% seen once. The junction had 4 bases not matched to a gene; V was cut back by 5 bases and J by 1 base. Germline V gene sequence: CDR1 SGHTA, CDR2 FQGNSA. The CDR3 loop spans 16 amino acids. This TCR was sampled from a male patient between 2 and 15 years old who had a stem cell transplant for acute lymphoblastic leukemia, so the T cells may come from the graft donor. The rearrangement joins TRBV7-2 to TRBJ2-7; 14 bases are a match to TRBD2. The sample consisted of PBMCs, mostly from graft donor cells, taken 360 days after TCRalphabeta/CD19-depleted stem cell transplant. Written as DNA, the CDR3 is TGTGCCAGCAGCCCCCGACTAGCGGGGGGGTCCTACGAGCAGTACTTC. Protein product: CASSPRLAGGSYEQYF.